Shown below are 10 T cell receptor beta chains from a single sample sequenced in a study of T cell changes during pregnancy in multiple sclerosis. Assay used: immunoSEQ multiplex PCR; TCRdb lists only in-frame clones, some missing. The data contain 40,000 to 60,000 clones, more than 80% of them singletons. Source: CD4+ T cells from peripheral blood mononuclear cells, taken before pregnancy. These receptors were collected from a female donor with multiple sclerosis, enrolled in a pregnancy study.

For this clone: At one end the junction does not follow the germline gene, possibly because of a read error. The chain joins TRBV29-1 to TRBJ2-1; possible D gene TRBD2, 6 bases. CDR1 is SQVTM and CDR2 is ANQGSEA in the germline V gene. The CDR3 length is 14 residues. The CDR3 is CSGRSGLSHNEQFF. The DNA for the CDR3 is TGCAGCGGACGAAGCGGGCTCTCCCACAATGAGCAGTTCTTC.

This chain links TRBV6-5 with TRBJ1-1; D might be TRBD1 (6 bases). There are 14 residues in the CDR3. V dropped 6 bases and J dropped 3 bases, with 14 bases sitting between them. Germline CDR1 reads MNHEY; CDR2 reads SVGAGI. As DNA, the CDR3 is TGTGCCAGCAGACCGCTTGGACAGTACACTGAAGCTTTCTTT. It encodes CASRPLGQYTEAFF.

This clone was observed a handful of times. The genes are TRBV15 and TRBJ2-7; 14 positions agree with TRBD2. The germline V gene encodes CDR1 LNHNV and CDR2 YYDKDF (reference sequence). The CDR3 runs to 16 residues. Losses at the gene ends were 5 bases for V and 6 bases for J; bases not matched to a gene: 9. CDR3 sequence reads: CATSFPLGLAGGEQYF. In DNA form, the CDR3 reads TGTGCCACCAGCTTCCCCCTAGGACTAGCGGGAGGCGAGCAGTACTTC.

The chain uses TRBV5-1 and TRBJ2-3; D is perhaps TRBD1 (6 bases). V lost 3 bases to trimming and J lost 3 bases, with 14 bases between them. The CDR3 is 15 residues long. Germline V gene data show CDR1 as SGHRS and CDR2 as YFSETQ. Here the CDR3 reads CASSSTGMRTDTQYF. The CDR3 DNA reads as TGCGCCAGCAGCTCAACAGGGATGCGAACAGATACGCAGTATTTT.

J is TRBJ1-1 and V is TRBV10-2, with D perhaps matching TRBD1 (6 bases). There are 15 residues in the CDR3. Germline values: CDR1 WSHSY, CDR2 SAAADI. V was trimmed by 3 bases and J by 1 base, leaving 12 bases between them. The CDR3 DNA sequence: TGCGCCAGCAGTGACGGACAGAAAAGGAACACTGAAGCTTTCTTT. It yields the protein CASSDGQKRNTEAFF.

The CDR3 is CASSLGTADDTQYF. The CDR3 nucleotides are TGTGCCAGCAGTCTAGGGACAGCTGACGATACGCAGTATTTT. The chain links TRBV6-5 to TRBJ2-3, with 7 bases fitting TRBD1. Germline V gene lookup returns CDR1 MNHEY and CDR2 SVGAGI. The trim removed 5 bases at V and 6 bases at J, leaving 8 bases unmatched. The CDR3 has 14 amino acids.

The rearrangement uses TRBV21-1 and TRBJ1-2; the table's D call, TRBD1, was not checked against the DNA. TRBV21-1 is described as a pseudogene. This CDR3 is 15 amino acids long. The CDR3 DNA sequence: TGTGCCAGCAGCAAATCGGACAGGGTTGGCTATGGCTACACCTTC. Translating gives CASSKSDRVGYGYTF.

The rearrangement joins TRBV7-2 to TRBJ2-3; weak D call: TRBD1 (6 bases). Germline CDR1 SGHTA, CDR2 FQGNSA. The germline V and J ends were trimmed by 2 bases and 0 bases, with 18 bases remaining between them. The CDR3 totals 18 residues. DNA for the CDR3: TGTGCCAGCAGCTTAAGGCCTAGGGGGACGTCTAGCACAGATACGCAGTATTTT. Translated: CASSLRPRGTSSTDTQYF.

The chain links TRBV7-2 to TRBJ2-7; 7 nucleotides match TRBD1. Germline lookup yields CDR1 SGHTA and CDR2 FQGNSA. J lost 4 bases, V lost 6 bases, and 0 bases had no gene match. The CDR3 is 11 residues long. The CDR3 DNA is TGTGCCAGCAGGACAGGGTACGAGCAGTACTTC. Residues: CASRTGYEQYF.

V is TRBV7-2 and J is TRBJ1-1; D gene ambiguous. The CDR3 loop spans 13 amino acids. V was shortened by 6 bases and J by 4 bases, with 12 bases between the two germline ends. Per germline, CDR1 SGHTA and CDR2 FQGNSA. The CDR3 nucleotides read TGTGCCAGCAGTTCAACACGGAGCACTGAAGCTTTCTTT. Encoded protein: CASSSTRSTEAFF.